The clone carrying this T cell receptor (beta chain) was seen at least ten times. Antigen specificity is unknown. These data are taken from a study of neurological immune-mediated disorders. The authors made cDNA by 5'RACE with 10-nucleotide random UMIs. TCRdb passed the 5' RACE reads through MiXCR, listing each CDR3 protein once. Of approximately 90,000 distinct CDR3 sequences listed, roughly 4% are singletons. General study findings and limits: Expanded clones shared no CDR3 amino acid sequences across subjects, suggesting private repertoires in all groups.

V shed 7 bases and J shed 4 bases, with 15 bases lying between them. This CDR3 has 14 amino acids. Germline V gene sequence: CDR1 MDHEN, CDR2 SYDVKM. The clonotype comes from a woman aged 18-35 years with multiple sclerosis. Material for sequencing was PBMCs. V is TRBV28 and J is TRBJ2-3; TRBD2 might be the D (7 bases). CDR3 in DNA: TGTGCCAGCAAGGGGAGGGGGGGCGCAGATACGCAGTATTTT. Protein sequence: CASKGRGGADTQYF.